Listed below are T cell receptor beta chains from one sample, sequenced in a study of shared clonotypes between healthy human individuals. Sequencing used immunoSEQ multiplex PCR; TCRdb keeps in-frame clones, though not all of them. The table shows about 700,000 clones, with around 90% occurring only once. The sequenced material came from naive CD8+ T cells sorted from blood. Every receptor here comes from a man aged 25 to 45 in good health. CDR3s include the opening cysteine and the closing phenylalanine or tryptophan. A D gene is named only where the DNA matches it firmly. Only some rows state a clone size, as once, few, many or a class for expanded clones.

TRBV6-1	-	-	TRBJ1-4	CASGRWEKLFF	TGTGCCAGCGGGCGTTGGGAAAAACTGTTTTTT
TRBV9	-	TRBD2	TRBJ2-1	CASSQSGTSGDNEQFF	TGTGCCAGCAGCCAATCCGGGACTAGCGGAGACAATGAGCAGTTCTTC
TRBV6-1	-	TRBD1	TRBJ2-7	CASKGQGAYEQYF	TGTGCCAGCAAAGGACAGGGTGCTTACGAGCAGTACTTC
TRBV9	-	-	TRBJ2-3	CASSVVDSTDTQYF	TGTGCCAGCAGCGTAGTGGACAGCACAGATACGCAGTATTTT
TRBV5-4	-	-	TRBJ2-5	CASSLWQTLQETQYF	TGTGCCAGCAGCTTGTGGCAGACCCTCCAAGAGACCCAGTACTTC
TRBV7-8	-	TRBD1	TRBJ2-7	CASSLHRGRSTYEQYF	TGTGCCAGCAGCTTACACAGGGGGCGTTCTACCTACGAGCAGTACTTC
TRBV27	-	-	TRBJ1-5	CASRVAGGYLAQHF	TGTGCCAGCAGAGTAGCGGGTGGGTATTTGGCCCAGCATTTT
TRBV5-4	-	TRBD1	TRBJ2-7	CASSSDRGPSRYEQYF	TGTGCCAGCAGCTCTGACAGGGGGCCCTCACGCTACGAGCAGTACTTC
TRBV25-1	-	TRBD1	TRBJ2-2	CASNPQGVTGELFF	TGTGCCAGCAATCCGCAGGGGGTCACCGGGGAGCTGTTTTTT
TRBV5-8	once	TRBD1	TRBJ1-5	CASSPRQGLSNQPQHF	TGTGCCAGCAGCCCAAGACAGGGATTGAGCAATCAGCCCCAGCATTTT
TRBV19	-	-	TRBJ1-1	CASSIDRGGMVDTEAFF	TGTGCCAGTAGTATAGATCGCGGGGGAATGGTAGACACTGAAGCTTTCTTT
TRBV7-9	-	TRBD2	TRBJ2-5	CASSLRSSGTKGETQYF	TGTGCCAGCAGCTTAAGATCTAGCGGTACGAAAGGAGAGACCCAGTACTTC
TRBV30	-	TRBD1	TRBJ1-5	CAWSNGQGNQPQHF	TGTGCCTGGAGTAATGGACAGGGGAATCAGCCCCAGCATTTT
TRBV9	-	-	TRBJ2-2	CASRPSTGELFF	TGTGCCAGCAGGCCCAGTACCGGGGAGCTGTTTTTT
TRBV27	-	TRBD2	TRBJ2-1	CASSHGASGNNEQFF	TGTGCCAGCAGCCATGGAGCTAGCGGGAACAATGAGCAGTTCTTC
TRBV5-6	-	TRBD1	TRBJ2-7	CASSLEGAHEQYF	TGTGCCAGCAGCTTGGAGGGGGCCCACGAGCAGTACTTC
TRBV19	few	-	TRBJ1-5	CASSIQGQQPQHF	TGTGCCAGTAGTATACAGGGGCAACAGCCCCAGCATTTT
TRBV29-1	-	-	TRBJ2-7	CSVEFGNYEQYF	TGCAGCGTTGAATTTGGAAACTACGAGCAGTACTTC